The 25 T cell receptor beta chains in this list originate from one sample, sequenced in a study of post-analysis software for immune sequencing data. Which antigens these TCRs recognize remains unknown. Study results and limitations: Patients carried roughly 5 TRBV segments more frequently than controls did, and TRBV5-6, TRBV5-1 and TRBV20-1 were among them.

Unique molecular identifiers were present in the TCR beta cDNA libraries. TCRdb re-called the PCR reads through MiXCR, storing one row per CDR3 protein. This sample has hundreds of thousands of distinct CDR3 sequences, with roughly 30% found just once. Source material: blood. The receptors were gathered from a girl aged 10-17 years with multiple sclerosis.

CDR3 protein: CSARVASAMAPLNYNEQFF. CDR3 DNA: TGCAGTGCTAGAGTGGCCAGCGCTATGGCCCCCCTGAATTACAATGAGCAGTTCTTC. V usage is TRBV20-1 and J usage is TRBJ2-1, with D hard to call. Trimming shortened V by 1 base and J by 4 bases, and 26 bases separated the two germline ends. CDR3 length equals 19 residues. Looked up from germline, CDR1 is DFQATT and CDR2 is SNEGSKA (reference sequence).

This chain links TRBV27 with TRBJ2-7; unclear D gene. This CDR3 has 14 residues. Trimming removed 3 bases at V and 6 bases at J, with 15 bases between. Germline V CDR1 and CDR2: MNHEY, SMNVEV (reference sequence). CDR3 region: CASSFRETPAEQYF. In DNA form, the CDR3 reads TGTGCCAGCAGTTTTAGAGAGACCCCGGCCGAGCAGTACTTC.

This chain connects TRBV5-1 to TRBJ2-7; D ambiguous. Judging by the DNA end, TRBJ2-5 fits better; the J call may be wrong. Germline CDR1 SGHRS, CDR2 YFSETQ. This CDR3 spans 15 amino acids. The CDR3: CASAEGANAHKTQYF. The CDR3 nucleotides read TGCGCCAGCGCCGAAGGAGCGAATGCACACAAGACCCAGTACTTC.

This clonotype showed up just a few times. The chain is built from TRBV29-1 and TRBJ1-2, with a possible D match to TRBD1 (6 bases). V lost 4 bases, J lost 5 bases, and 14 bases lay in between. The germline CDR1 and CDR2 sequences are SQVTM and ANQGSEA. There are 13 residues in the CDR3. The CDR3 is CSVGGQGKYGYTF. For the CDR3, the DNA is TGCAGCGTTGGGGGGCAGGGGAAGTATGGCTACACCTTC.

This clonotype was seen a few times. The CDR3 sequence is CATRAPTDEQFF. For the CDR3, the DNA is TGTGCCACCAGAGCCCCAACGGATGAGCAGTTCTTC. The chain combines TRBV24-1 with TRBJ2-1; D gene uncertain. The CDR3 has 12 residues. Per the germline V gene, CDR1 is KGHDR and CDR2 is SFDVKD. V lost 7 bases and J lost 8, with 11 bases in between.

CDR3 sequence: CASSVRAQGEQFF. The CDR3 bases are TGTGCCAGCAGCGTAAGGGCACAGGGTGAGCAGTTCTTC. This chain joins TRBV9 and TRBJ2-1; D is possibly TRBD1 (6 bases). Looked up from germline, CDR1 is SGDLS and CDR2 is YYNGEE. The V end was cut by 1 base, the J end by 9 bases, with 11 bases between. The CDR3 is 13 residues long. Full variable domain (rest looked up from reference TRBV9 and TRBJ2-1): DSGVTQTPKHLITATGQRVTLRCSPRSGDLSVYWYQQSLDQGLQFLIQYYNGEERAKGNILERFSAQQFPDLHSELNLSSLELGDSALYFCASSVRAQGEQFFGPGTRLTVL.

On this clonotype itself: One end of the junction fails to match germline, which may point to a read error. This chain uses TRBV5-6 with TRBJ2-3; D not resolved. CDR1 is SGHDT and CDR2 is YYEEEE in the germline V gene. This CDR3 spans 13 amino acids. CDR3 in amino acids: CAGSLISTDTQYF. The CDR3 nucleotides read TGTGCCGGCAGCTTGATTAGCACAGATACGCAGTATTTT.

The chain has TRBV27 and TRBJ2-7; 11 nucleotides line up with TRBD2. The trim removed 3 bases at V and 4 bases at J, leaving 8 bases unmatched. CDR1 is MNHEY and CDR2 is SMNVEV in the germline V gene (reference sequence). The CDR3 has 16 amino acids. The CDR3 is CASSFQGLADRYEQYF. The CDR3 region has the DNA TGTGCCAGCAGTTTCCAGGGACTAGCGGACAGATACGAGCAGTACTTC.

This clonotype was recorded at least ten times. The gene calls are TRBV29-1 and TRBJ2-1, with 7 bases fitting TRBD2. From germline, CDR1 is SQVTM and CDR2 ANQGSEA. V gave up 3 bases and J gave up 3 bases; unmatched junction bases: 8. CDR3 length: 15 amino acids. The chain's CDR3 is CSVDRLARIYNEQFF. The CDR3 nucleotides are TGCAGCGTTGATCGACTAGCTAGGATCTACAATGAGCAGTTCTTC.

This clonotype was counted between two and nine times. The chain recombines TRBV7-2 with TRBJ2-7; TRBD2 agrees at 7 bases. Germline V gene sequence: CDR1 SGHTA, CDR2 FQGNSA. CDR3 length: 16 residues. Trimming at V came to 1 base and at J to 7 bases, leaving 13 bases not matched to a gene. The CDR3 DNA follows: TGTGCCAGCAGCTTAGGCGGTCTAGCGGTTTCCATGGAGCAGTACTTC. Its protein product is CASSLGGLAVSMEQYF.

The chain carries TRBV6-6 and TRBJ2-5; D is possibly TRBD1 (6 bases). Trimming pared 5 bases from V and 5 bases from J, leaving 21 bases between. The CDR3 is 16 residues long. Germline CDR1 MNHNY, CDR2 SVGAGI (reference sequence). DNA for the CDR3: TGTGCCAGCAGTCGACCAGGGGTCTCGGGGACCGAGACCCAGTACTTC. Translation gives CASSRPGVSGTETQYF.

A few counts support this clonotype. The rearrangement joins TRBV20-1 to TRBJ1-5; tentatively, D is TRBD1 (5 bases). This CDR3 has 14 residues. V lost 0 bases and J 2 bases, leaving 8 bases between the germline ends. Germline loops: CDR1 DFQATT, CDR2 SNEGSKA (reference sequence). CDR3 in amino acids: CSAREMGGNQPQHF. CDR3 DNA sequence: TGCAGTGCTAGAGAGATGGGGGGCAATCAGCCCCAGCATTTT.

Only a few counts were recorded for this clonotype. The V call is TRBV7-2, the J call TRBJ1-5, with D possibly being TRBD1 (5 bases). The CDR3 sequence is 14 residues long. CDR1 is SGHTA and CDR2 is FQGNSA in the germline V gene. V lost 2 bases and J lost 5, with 10 bases in between. CDR3 sequence: CASSLWGGDQPQHF. The CDR3 DNA follows: TGTGCCAGCAGCTTATGGGGCGGCGATCAGCCCCAGCATTTT.

This chain uses TRBV4-1 with TRBJ2-3; 13 nucleotides align to TRBD2. With 4 bases clipped from V and 5 bases from J, the junction kept 6 bases outside the gene matches. The CDR3 spans 16 residues. CDR1 and CDR2 from the germline V gene are MGHRA and YSYEKL. In DNA form, the CDR3 reads TGCGCCAGCAGCCTACTAGCGGGAGGGCAATTAGATACGCAGTATTTT. Translation: CASSLLAGGQLDTQYF.

This clonotype turned up a few times. The chain is built from TRBV20-1 and TRBJ2-1, with TRBD2 matching 10 bases. Germline V gene lookup returns CDR1 DFQATT and CDR2 SNEGSKA (reference sequence). Trimming took 6 bases from V and 2 from J; bases not matched to a gene: 7. The CDR3 is made up of 15 amino acids. The CDR3 coding sequence is TGCAGTGCCTTCCTTACTAGCGGGGCCTACAATGAGCAGTTCTTC. Its protein is CSAFLTSGAYNEQFF.

The chain joins TRBV2 to TRBJ1-4; no reliable D call. The CDR3 contains 15 residues. V was clipped by 2 bases and J by 8 bases, with 15 bases between them. Germline V gives CDR1 SNHLY, CDR2 FYNNEI. CDR3 in DNA: TGTGCCAGCAGTGAATACGGGAGACAAAGGGAAAAACTGTTTTTT. It is translated as CASSEYGRQREKLFF.

Ten or more counts support this clonotype. The chain combines TRBV10-2 with TRBJ1-5; tentatively, D is TRBD1 (6 bases). Trimming took off 6 bases at V and 2 bases at J, with 14 bases between the two ends. The CDR3 is 15 residues long. Germline values: CDR1 WSHSY, CDR2 SAAADI. CDR3: CASRLTGTGNQPQHF. DNA of the CDR3: TGCGCCAGCAGATTGACAGGAACTGGCAATCAGCCCCAGCATTTT.

The rearrangement links TRBV6-5 to TRBJ1-2; 8 nucleotides agree with TRBD1. V was clipped by 2 bases and J by 2 bases; unmatched bases: 1. Germline V gene data show CDR1 as MNHEY and CDR2 as SVGAGI. The CDR3 loop spans 14 amino acids. CDR3 in amino acids: CASSYTGGNYGYTF. CDR3 nucleotides: TGTGCCAGCAGTTACACAGGGGGAAACTATGGCTACACCTTC.

This clonotype was seen a handful of times. The chain employs TRBV5-1 and TRBJ2-5; weak D call: TRBD2 (5 bases). The CDR3 extends over 14 amino acids. Germline V gene sequence: CDR1 SGHRS, CDR2 YFSETQ. Trimming took off 4 bases at V and 2 bases at J, with 12 bases between the two ends. CDR3 sequence: CASSDQLGQETQYF. CDR3 bases: TGCGCCAGCAGCGACCAACTAGGGCAAGAGACCCAGTACTTC.

The chain combines TRBV14 with TRBJ2-7; 11 bases match TRBD2. V trimming: 5 bases; J trimming: 3 bases; junction bases outside the gene matches: 3. The CDR3 runs to 14 residues. From germline, CDR1 is SGHDN and CDR2 FVKESK. The CDR3 loop is CASSAGLAVYEQYF. CDR3 DNA: TGTGCCAGCAGCGCGGGACTAGCGGTCTACGAGCAGTACTTC.

This chain connects TRBV10-3 to TRBJ2-5, with 15 bases matching TRBD2. The J call may be in error: the DNA end matches TRBJ2-7 better. Germline V gene data show CDR1 as ENHRY and CDR2 as SYGVKD. The length of the CDR3 is 16 residues. CDR3 residues: CATSRTSGRAHYEQYF. The CDR3, as DNA: TGTGCCACCTCGCGGACTAGCGGGAGGGCCCATTACGAGCAGTACTTC.

The rearrangement links TRBV6-5 to TRBJ2-1, with D hard to call. The germline V gene has CDR1 MNHEY and CDR2 SVGAGI. V gave up 6 bases and J gave up 0 bases, with 12 bases separating them. The CDR3 runs 15 residues. This CDR3 is CASRGAYSSYNEQFF. The CDR3, as DNA: TGTGCCAGCAGAGGAGCATATAGCTCCTACAATGAGCAGTTCTTC.

The chain combines TRBV5-1 with TRBJ1-4, with D tentatively TRBD1 (5 bases). Germline-derived CDR1 and CDR2 are SGHRS and YFSETQ. Trimming stripped 0 bases from V and 4 bases from J, with 10 bases between. This CDR3 is 15 amino acids long. Here the CDR3 DNA reads TGCGCCAGCAGCTTGGCCGGGGGGAATAATGAAAAACTGTTTTTT. This sequence encodes CASSLAGGNNEKLFF.

In its sample, this clonotype was seen a few times. V usage is TRBV7-2 and J usage is TRBJ1-6, with D hard to call. Germline assignment: CDR1 SGHTA and CDR2 FQGNSA. The CDR3 totals 14 residues. V lost 3 bases to trimming and J lost 5 bases, with 8 bases between them. The CDR3 coding sequence is TGTGCCAGCAGCTTTGGTGAAGATAATTCACCCCTCCACTTT. This translates into CASSFGEDNSPLHF.

As to this clonotype: The junction departs from germline at one end; a sequencing error may be responsible. The chain has TRBV5-1 and TRBJ2-1, with TRBD2 matching 12 bases. CDR3 length: 16 amino acids. Per the germline V gene, CDR1 is SGHRS and CDR2 is YFSETQ. The CDR3 loop reads CASSTRLAGEYNKQFF. CDR3 DNA: TGCGCCAGTAGCACTCGACTAGCGGGGGAATACAATAAGCAGTTCTTC.